A single T cell receptor beta chain is shown here with its context. This receptor's antigen is unknown. Within one base of it there is no much larger clone, and no base qualities were kept. Taken from the germline V gene, the CDR1 and CDR2 loops are SNHLY and FYNNEI. Cut back by 3 bases and 5 bases, the V and J ends lie 14 bases apart. Taken from cysteine to phenylalanine, the CDR3 has 15 residues. Only CDR3 DNA remains: 45 bases, in frame from the first base. Genomic DNA was isolated using the Qiagen DNeasy kit from unsorted PBMCs as well as from negatively selected CD4+ and CD8+ fractions. Amplification of TCR beta CDR3 regions was done by immunoSEQ multiplex PCR with primers that anneal to V and J segments. Amplification bias was minimized using a synthetic immune receptor repertoire, and residual bias was removed computationally after sequencing. In the paper's pipeline: Custom Python scripts were used to quantify repertoire diversity as the Shannon entropy index. Unsorted, CD4+ and CD8+ repertoires were examined separately, except in combined analyses, for which CD4+ and CD8+ sequences were merged in silico. A clone counted as expanded when the clone's frequency after treatment rose at least 2-fold relative to C1D1, and clones undetected at baseline were given a pseudocount of 0.5. Clones with 0 or 1 copy at C1D1 were defined as singleton clones, while clones with 2 or more copies were defined as non-singleton clones. Clones expanded in unsorted samples were labelled as CD4+, CD8+ or unknown by matching protein sequences in sorted samples from the same patient. Wilcoxon tests were applied to paired samples to test diversity changes from C1D1 to C4D1. TCRdb limited this immuneACCESS table to in-frame rearrangements with V and J called. A share of clones is missing; checked studies link under half to unresolved V genes, and the rest is unexplained. V and J calls and clone size follow that table, whereas D and trimming were derived from the DNA. Here the sample has about 1,900 clones; approximately 82% occur a single time. The ten most abundant clones make up around a tenth of the sample.

This entry is derived from a study of PD-1 blockade in classical Hodgkin lymphoma (dated by TCRdb to the early 2020s). Notes on the research overall: Nivolumab dosing was 3 mg/kg intravenously every 2 weeks, continuing until either disease progression or unacceptable toxicity. The study used CyTOF and TCR beta sequencing to define a peripheral blood immune signature of response to PD-1 blockade in classical Hodgkin lymphoma. What the authors observed across the whole study: A significant rise by C4D1 was seen in CD4+ but not CD8+ TCR diversity (p=0.0027 vs p=0.16), with the rise being most apparent in complete responders (p=0.02). Baseline TCR diversity was reported to be lower in newly diagnosed patients than in healthy donors and to be lower still in relapsed/refractory patients. Among trial patients, those achieving complete response had baseline diversity similar to that of newly diagnosed patients, while diversity was significantly lower in partial responders and progressors. Diversity was lower in patients who began nivolumab less than 1 year after ASCT, so these patients were left out of later analyses to avoid confounding by immune reconstitution. Only a single clinical trial cohort was studied, and what caused the repertoire differences, possibly disease activity or prior therapy, remained undefined.

The meaning of the sample's time point label: cycle 1 day 1 (C1D1), immediately before nivolumab initiation. All trial patients had relapsed after autologous stem cell transplantation, with cohorts A, B and C differing in prior brentuximab vedotin exposure. A Miltenyi CD8+ T cell isolation kit was used for magnetic negative selection to purify CD8+ T cells from thawed PBMCs. The trial cohort was composed of about 58 patients with relapsed/refractory classical Hodgkin lymphoma, for whom complete response, partial response or progressive disease was recorded as best overall response. In the multi-cohort phase II CheckMate 205 trial, trial patients received single-agent nivolumab. An independent review committee assessed best overall response by applying the 2007 International Working Group response criteria. Trial PBMCs were collected immediately before nivolumab initiation (C1D1) and during therapy at cycle 2 day 1 and cycle 4 day 1. Peripheral blood was collected in 8 mL Vacutainer Cell Preparation Tubes, from which PBMCs were isolated by centrifugation and then cryopreserved. Purified CD4+ and CD8+ fractions were prepared only for cases where an additional PBMC sample was available. Magnetically labelled cells were depleted on LS columns in a quadroMACS separator, and the flow-through was collected as the purified fraction.

This sequence was found in a human donor with classical Hodgkin lymphoma. Material: CD8+ T cells from blood, obtained at baseline. The rearrangement combines TRBV2 with TRBJ1-5; the D gene is possibly TRBD1, with 5 bases matching. The bases read TGTGCCAGCAGTGACCATCGTGACAGTTATCAGCCCCAGCATTTT. Its amino acids are CASSDHRDSYQPQHF.